This T cell receptor beta chain was documented in a study of blood T cell repertoires in COVID-19. This CDR3 is built from 15 residues. Trimming at V came to 3 bases and at J to 7 bases, leaving 9 bases not matched to a gene. Germline CDR1 LGHDT, CDR2 YNNKEL (reference sequence). The protocol was immunoSEQ multiplex PCR, while the TCRdb copy is restricted to in-frame clones and leaves out a portion. The sample has about 160,000 clones, approximately 82% seen once; the top ten hold roughly 7%. The TCR comes from a woman in her thirties or forties with COVID-19, enrolled during active disease. Material: peripheral blood. The chain employs TRBV3-1 (or the pseudogene TRBV3-2) and TRBJ2-3, with 8 bases identical to TRBD2. The CDR3: CASSQGGLGLYTQYF. CDR3 sequence (DNA): TGTGCCAGCAGCCAGGGGGGACTAGGTTTGTATACGCAGTATTTT.